The present T cell receptor beta chain was sequenced within a study of regulatory T cells in long-lasting Graves disease. This clonotype was picked up many times. Construction of the TCR beta libraries employed iRepertoire HTBI primers in conjunction with Arm-PCR of CDR3 regions. TCRdb recomputed calls from the multiplex PCR reads with MiXCR, one row per CDR3 protein. This table holds about 470,000 distinct CDR3 sequences, about 16% found once. Germline CDR1 is DFQATT and CDR2 is SNEGSKA (reference sequence). The CDR3 is made up of 14 amino acids. Trimming took off 7 bases at V and 1 base at J, with 17 bases between the two ends. Time point described: newly diagnosed GD, antithyroid drugs for less than 3 months. PBMCs were the source of the RNA used for TCR sequencing. These data were likewise used in another study, on T cells in Graves' hyperthyroidism and ophthalmopathy.

The source material was peripheral blood mononuclear cells (PBMCs), sampled at new diagnosis, from a patient treated with antithyroid drugs. The sequence was collected from a man aged 35 to 55 with Graves disease. The chain links TRBV20-1 to TRBJ2-7; TRBD2 is a possible D gene (5 bases). The CDR3 DNA follows: TGCAGTGGTTATACGAGCACGGGGTCCTACGAGCAGTACTTC. It is translated as CSGYTSTGSYEQYF.